The T cell receptor beta chain described here comes from a study of Ad26.COV2.S vaccination and SARS-CoV-2 variants. J gave up 1 base and V 5 bases, and 2 bases lay outside the gene matches. Germline lookup yields CDR1 KGHDR and CDR2 SFDVKD. The CDR3 consists of 14 residues. Study results and limitations: After vaccination, reports described spike-specific CD8+ and CD4+ T cell responses as showing substantial breadth.

Profiled with immunoSEQ multiplex PCR; TCRdb holds only in-frame clones, not every one. The sample consists of 450,000 to 550,000 clones, 89% of them appearing once. This sample's treatment: around 19 received Ad26.COV2.S at low or high dose, single or two shots; 5 received placebo; per-sample allocation not given. Sample collection was performed on day 63 after the first vaccine or placebo injection. Remarks on this clone: As yet, its antigen is unknown.

The starting material was peripheral blood, obtained in a trial of Ad26.COV2.S vaccine versus placebo. The chain links TRBV24-1 to TRBJ1-2, with TRBD1 matching 8 bases. This TCR was sampled from a person between 18 and 65 years old who received the Ad26.COV2.S COVID-19 vaccine or a placebo. Here the CDR3 reads CATSGQGYNYGYTF. Written as DNA, the CDR3 is TGTGCCACCAGTGGACAGGGGTATAACTATGGCTACACCTTC.